This T cell receptor beta chain was sequenced in a study of blood T cell repertoires in COVID-19. Study-level information: Samples of COVID-19 (acute and convalescent) were obtained from the United States, Italy and Spain. PBMCs, B-cell-depleted T cells, or T cells provided the cDNA or gDNA that made up the material.

How the authors handled the data: Reference gene primer amplification gave estimated nucleated cell counts. This table comes from immunoSEQ multiplex PCR, and its TCRdb copy is limited to in-frame clones, with some not included. V, J and clone size are taken as reported in that table, and D and trimming were inferred from the DNA itself. The table has 200,000 to 250,000 clones, roughly 80% seen once. Per germline, CDR1 SNHLY and CDR2 FYNNEI. CDR3 length: 14 residues. Trimming cost V 5 bases and J 4 bases; bases outside gene matches: 7. The sequence derives from a woman in her 30s who had recovered from COVID-19. Sequenced sample: peripheral blood. The chain carries TRBV2 and TRBJ1-1, with 7 bases matching TRBD1. CDR3 DNA: TGTGCCAGCAGTCCACAGGGACAGTCCACTGAAGCTTTCTTT. Its translation: CASSPQGQSTEAFF.